These 26 T cell receptor beta chains were all obtained from the same sample, sequenced in a study of CD8 T cells in Susac syndrome. With random hexamers, about 0.45 to 1 ug RNA was reverse transcribed. MiXCR, run by TCRdb on the immunoSEQ multiplex PCR reads, gives a single entry per CDR3 protein. The sample has 180,000 or so distinct CDR3 sequences, 90% to 95% seen once. Input material: CD4+ T cells from PBMCs. These receptor sequences come from a human donor in good health.

The chain recombines TRBV28 with TRBJ2-7, with 7 bases matching TRBD1. V lost 2 bases to trimming and J lost 5 bases; unmatched junction nucleotides: 6. The length of the CDR3 is 14 residues. Germline loops: CDR1 MDHEN, CDR2 SYDVKM. Written as DNA, the CDR3 is TGTGCCAGCAGTTTAGGAGACAGGGCCGACGAGCAGTACTTC. Encoded protein: CASSLGDRADEQYF.

The chain uses TRBV3-1 and TRBJ2-6; possible D gene TRBD1, 6 bases. This CDR3 comprises 16 residues. V was trimmed by 1 base and J by 2 bases, leaving 9 bases between them. Germline V gene sequence: CDR1 LGHDT, CDR2 YNNKEL (reference sequence). In DNA form, the CDR3 reads TGTGCCAGCAGCCAAGCCCCAGGGGCTGGGGCCAACGTCCTGACTTTC. Translation gives CASSQAPGAGANVLTF.

This rearrangement joins TRBV18 to TRBJ1-5; 8 bases match TRBD1. The ends lost 3 bases at V and 7 bases at J; junction bases unmatched: 8. Germline lookup yields CDR1 KGHSH and CDR2 LQKENI. This CDR3 comprises 15 residues. The CDR3 DNA sequence: TGTGCCAGCTCACCTCGGTATGACAGGGGCCAGCCCCAGCATTTT. Amino acids: CASSPRYDRGQPQHF.

The J gene is TRBJ2-7, the V gene TRBV12-3 or TRBV12-4; D is uncertain. The CDR3 runs to 12 residues. V was shortened by 7 bases and J by 0 bases, with 7 bases between the two germline ends. The CDR3 sequence is CASIPSSYEQYF. The CDR3 DNA is TGTGCCAGCATTCCCTCCTCCTACGAGCAGTACTTC.

This chain uses TRBV3-1 with TRBJ1-1; 7 nucleotides match TRBD1. This CDR3 spans 14 amino acids. Trimming at V came to 0 bases and at J to 7 bases, leaving 5 bases not matched to a gene. Germline CDR1 and CDR2: LGHDT and YNNKEL (reference sequence). CDR3 coding DNA: TGTGCCAGCAGCCAAGAGGGAGGGGGCGGTGAAGCTTTCTTT. Protein: CASSQEGGGGEAFF.

J is TRBJ1-2 and V is TRBV3-1; D remains unclear. Germline V lookup: CDR1 LGHDT, CDR2 YNNKEL (reference sequence). This CDR3 contains 12 residues. V lost 3 bases to trimming and J lost 6 bases, with 8 bases between them. CDR3 sequence (DNA): TGTGCCAGCAGCCAGATCAGGAATGGCTACACCTTC. Amino acid sequence: CASSQIRNGYTF. Based on the CDR3 plus reference TRBV3-1 and TRBJ1-2, the full variable domain is DTAVSQTPKYLVTQMGNDKSIKCEQNLGHDTMYWYKQDSKKFLKIMFSYNNKELIINETVPNRFSPKSPDKAHLNLHINSLELGDSAVYFCASSQIRNGYTFGSGTRLTVV.

This chain connects TRBV29-1 to TRBJ2-5, with D tentatively TRBD1 (5 bases). The V and J ends lost 7 bases and 4 bases respectively, with 25 bases between them. In germline, CDR1 is SQVTM, CDR2 ANQGSEA. This CDR3 is built from 16 residues. The CDR3 region has the DNA TGCAGCGCTAGAGAGTGGGATAGGGGTTCGCGAGAGACCCAGTACTTC. Protein sequence: CSAREWDRGSRETQYF.

CDR3 DNA sequence: TGTGCCAGCAGCCAAGGAGGCGGGGAAGCTTTCTTT. Translating gives CASSQGGGEAFF. The chain employs TRBV3-1 and TRBJ1-1; D unclear. Germline lookup yields CDR1 LGHDT and CDR2 YNNKEL (reference sequence). This CDR3 spans 12 amino acids. The V and J ends lost 1 base and 8 bases respectively, with 8 bases between them.

The chain combines TRBV15 with TRBJ2-2; D not certain. The CDR3 is 13 amino acids. The germline CDR1 and CDR2 sequences are LNHNV and YYDKDF (reference sequence). Trimming cost V 0 bases and J 5 bases, with 4 bases left between them. CDR3 amino acids: CATSRDGTGELFF. CDR3 nucleotides: TGTGCCACCAGCAGAGATGGGACCGGGGAGCTGTTTTTT.

The rearrangement links TRBV7-3 to TRBJ1-6; TRBD1 matches 7 bases. The CDR3 has 13 residues. V shed 5 bases and J 8 bases; nucleotides not matched to a gene: 3. Germline V gives CDR1 SGHTA, CDR2 FQGTGA. In DNA, the CDR3 is TGTGCCAGCAGCCCTGACAGGGATTCACCCCTCCACTTT. Translation: CASSPDRDSPLHF. Full variable domain (missing parts from reference TRBV7-3 and TRBJ1-6): GAGVSQTPSNKVTEKGKYVELRCDPISGHTALYWYRQSLGQGPEFLIYFQGTGAADDSGLPNDRFFAVRPEGSVSTLKIQRTERGDSAVYLCASSPDRDSPLHFGNGTRLTVT.

The J gene is TRBJ1-5, the V gene TRBV6-2 or TRBV6-3; 7 bases match TRBD1. Germline CDR1 and CDR2: MNHEY and SVGEGT. The CDR3 spans 13 residues. Unmatched junction bases numbered 5, after V lost 6 bases and J lost 6 bases. CDR3 protein: CASRGGGTQPQHF. In DNA, the CDR3 is TGTGCCAGCAGAGGAGGGGGCACTCAGCCCCAGCATTTT.

This clonotype was picked up a small number of times. The gene calls are TRBV28 and TRBJ2-5; no definite D call. Trimming pared 5 bases from V and 5 bases from J, leaving 3 bases between. Germline V lookup: CDR1 MDHEN, CDR2 SYDVKM. This CDR3 is built from 10 residues. CDR3 bases: TGTGCCAGCAGTGAGGAGACCCAGTACTTC. Encoded protein: CASSEETQYF.

In its sample, this clonotype was seen once. The J gene is TRBJ1-1, the V gene TRBV9; D is unclear. V lost 0 bases and J 3 bases, leaving 9 bases between the germline ends. The V gene's germline CDR1 is SGDLS and CDR2 YYNGEE. The CDR3 extends over 14 amino acids. The CDR3 protein is CASSVEVGDTEAFF. The CDR3 nucleotides read TGTGCCAGCAGCGTAGAGGTCGGGGACACTGAAGCTTTCTTT.

V gene TRBV29-1 combines with J gene TRBJ2-5; 10 bases are a match to TRBD2. This CDR3 contains 14 residues. Trimming removed 6 bases from V and 2 bases from J; junction bases left unmatched: 6. The germline V gene has CDR1 SQVTM and CDR2 ANQGSEA. Here the CDR3 DNA reads TGCAGCGTACTCGGACTAGCGGCTCAAGAGACCCAGTACTTC. Protein product: CSVLGLAAQETQYF.

The V gene is TRBV20-1, the J gene TRBJ1-6; TRBD1 agrees at 11 bases. CDR1 and CDR2 (germline): DFQATT, SNEGSKA (reference sequence). V trimming: 0 bases; J trimming: 10 bases; junction bases outside the gene matches: 8. This CDR3 is built from 16 residues. This chain's CDR3 is CSARDQAGQGVSPLHF. CDR3 bases: TGCAGTGCTAGAGATCAGGCGGGACAGGGGGTCTCACCCCTCCACTTT.

The chain couples TRBV5-4 to TRBJ2-5, with D possibly called TRBD1 or TRBD2 (5 bases each). This CDR3 has 12 residues. Trimming cost V 10 bases and J 5 bases, with 15 bases left between them. From germline, CDR1 is SGHNT and CDR2 YYREEE (reference sequence). The CDR3: CASERGGETQYF. CDR3 DNA: TGTGCCTCTGAAAGGGGCGGGGAGACCCAGTACTTC.

The V gene is TRBV7-2, the J gene TRBJ1-1; TRBD1 is a possible D gene (5 bases). Looked up from germline, CDR1 is SGHTA and CDR2 is FQGNSA. The length of the CDR3 is 13 residues. Deletions cut 7 bases from V and 1 base from J, with 10 bases between. This CDR3 is CASTREGNTEAFF. In DNA form, the CDR3 reads TGTGCCAGCACCAGGGAGGGGAACACTGAAGCTTTCTTT.

V is TRBV28 and J is TRBJ1-5; 8 bases fit TRBD1. The CDR3 extends over 14 amino acids. Losses at the gene ends were 5 bases for V and 6 bases for J; bases not matched to a gene: 6. Per the germline V gene, CDR1 is MDHEN and CDR2 is SYDVKM. CDR3 in amino acids: CASSRTGGGQPQHF. The CDR3 nucleotides are TGTGCCAGCAGTCGAACAGGGGGTGGTCAGCCCCAGCATTTT.

This clonotype appeared a single time. This chain joins TRBV4-3 and TRBJ2-7; maybe TRBD2 (6 bases). Germline V gives CDR1 LGHNA, CDR2 YSLEER. Trimming left V 1 base short and J 3 bases short, with 16 bases between. The CDR3 length is 16 residues. This CDR3 reads CASSQGLAMLSYEQYF. Here the CDR3 DNA reads TGCGCCAGCAGCCAAGGCCTAGCGATGTTAAGCTACGAGCAGTACTTC.

The genes are TRBV6-2 or TRBV6-3 and TRBJ1-1; 8 bases agree with TRBD1. The V gene's germline CDR1 is MNHEY and CDR2 SVGEGT. The CDR3 is made up of 13 amino acids. J was trimmed by 5 bases and V by 6 bases; bases with no gene match: 5. The CDR3 here is CASSRTGLTEAFF. The CDR3 DNA reads as TGTGCCAGCAGCCGGACAGGGCTGACTGAAGCTTTCTTT.

The J gene is TRBJ2-7, the V gene TRBV3-1; tentative D call: TRBD1 (6 bases). V was shortened by 4 bases and J by 4 bases, with 20 bases between the two germline ends. This CDR3 spans 16 amino acids. The germline CDR1 and CDR2 sequences are LGHDT and YNNKEL (reference sequence). In DNA, the CDR3 is TGTGCCAGCAGCCGAAGCCAGGACAGAACCAGATACGAGCAGTACTTC. This gives the protein CASSRSQDRTRYEQYF.

Only one count was recorded for this clonotype. The rearrangement links TRBV28 to TRBJ1-1; D gene ambiguous. The ends were cut back, 5 bases at V and 0 bases at J, with 7 bases in the middle. The length of the CDR3 is 13 residues. Germline lookup yields CDR1 MDHEN and CDR2 SYDVKM. In nucleotides, the CDR3 is TGTGCCAGCAGTGAACGATTGAACACTGAAGCTTTCTTT. Its translation is CASSERLNTEAFF.

The rearrangement joins TRBV18 to TRBJ2-6; no definite D call. Trimming shortened V by 5 bases and J by 4 bases, and 6 bases separated the two germline ends. The CDR3 loop spans 13 amino acids. CDR1 KGHSH and CDR2 LQKENI come from the germline V gene. The CDR3 is CASSTIGANVLTF. The CDR3, as DNA: TGTGCCAGCTCAACAATAGGGGCCAACGTCCTGACTTTC.

The J gene is TRBJ2-7, the V gene TRBV20-1, with D uncertain. The CDR3 consists of 15 residues. Germline V gene sequence: CDR1 DFQATT, CDR2 SNEGSKA (reference sequence). Trimming removed 3 bases at V and 2 bases at J, with 17 bases between. CDR3 DNA sequence: TGCAGTGCTAGTATCCAAGGTGCCTCCCCCTACGAGCAGTACTTC. This encodes CSASIQGASPYEQYF.

The chain has TRBV20-1 and TRBJ1-1, with 9 bases lining up with TRBD1. The J segment lost 1 base and the V segment lost 4 bases, leaving 4 bases of the junction unmatched. CDR1 and CDR2 from the germline V gene are DFQATT and SNEGSKA (reference sequence). The CDR3 contains 14 residues. CDR3 nucleotides: TGCAGTGCTATCGACAGGGGGAGGAACACTGAAGCTTTCTTT. Translating gives CSAIDRGRNTEAFF.

The chain links TRBV19 to TRBJ2-3; no definite D call. Trimming removed 5 bases from V and 0 bases from J, with 9 bases in between. The CDR3 extends over 14 amino acids. Looked up from germline, CDR1 is LNHDA and CDR2 is SQIVND (reference sequence). CDR3 region: CASSGEDSTDTQYF. CDR3 nucleotides: TGTGCCAGTAGTGGTGAAGATAGCACAGATACGCAGTATTTT. The complete variable domain, with remaining parts taken from reference TRBV19 and TRBJ2-3, reads DGGITQSPKYLFRKEGQNVTLSCEQNLNHDAMYWYRQDPGQGLRLIYYSQIVNDFQKGDIAEGYSVSREKKESFPLTVTSAQKNPTAFYLCASSGEDSTDTQYFGPGTRLTVL.